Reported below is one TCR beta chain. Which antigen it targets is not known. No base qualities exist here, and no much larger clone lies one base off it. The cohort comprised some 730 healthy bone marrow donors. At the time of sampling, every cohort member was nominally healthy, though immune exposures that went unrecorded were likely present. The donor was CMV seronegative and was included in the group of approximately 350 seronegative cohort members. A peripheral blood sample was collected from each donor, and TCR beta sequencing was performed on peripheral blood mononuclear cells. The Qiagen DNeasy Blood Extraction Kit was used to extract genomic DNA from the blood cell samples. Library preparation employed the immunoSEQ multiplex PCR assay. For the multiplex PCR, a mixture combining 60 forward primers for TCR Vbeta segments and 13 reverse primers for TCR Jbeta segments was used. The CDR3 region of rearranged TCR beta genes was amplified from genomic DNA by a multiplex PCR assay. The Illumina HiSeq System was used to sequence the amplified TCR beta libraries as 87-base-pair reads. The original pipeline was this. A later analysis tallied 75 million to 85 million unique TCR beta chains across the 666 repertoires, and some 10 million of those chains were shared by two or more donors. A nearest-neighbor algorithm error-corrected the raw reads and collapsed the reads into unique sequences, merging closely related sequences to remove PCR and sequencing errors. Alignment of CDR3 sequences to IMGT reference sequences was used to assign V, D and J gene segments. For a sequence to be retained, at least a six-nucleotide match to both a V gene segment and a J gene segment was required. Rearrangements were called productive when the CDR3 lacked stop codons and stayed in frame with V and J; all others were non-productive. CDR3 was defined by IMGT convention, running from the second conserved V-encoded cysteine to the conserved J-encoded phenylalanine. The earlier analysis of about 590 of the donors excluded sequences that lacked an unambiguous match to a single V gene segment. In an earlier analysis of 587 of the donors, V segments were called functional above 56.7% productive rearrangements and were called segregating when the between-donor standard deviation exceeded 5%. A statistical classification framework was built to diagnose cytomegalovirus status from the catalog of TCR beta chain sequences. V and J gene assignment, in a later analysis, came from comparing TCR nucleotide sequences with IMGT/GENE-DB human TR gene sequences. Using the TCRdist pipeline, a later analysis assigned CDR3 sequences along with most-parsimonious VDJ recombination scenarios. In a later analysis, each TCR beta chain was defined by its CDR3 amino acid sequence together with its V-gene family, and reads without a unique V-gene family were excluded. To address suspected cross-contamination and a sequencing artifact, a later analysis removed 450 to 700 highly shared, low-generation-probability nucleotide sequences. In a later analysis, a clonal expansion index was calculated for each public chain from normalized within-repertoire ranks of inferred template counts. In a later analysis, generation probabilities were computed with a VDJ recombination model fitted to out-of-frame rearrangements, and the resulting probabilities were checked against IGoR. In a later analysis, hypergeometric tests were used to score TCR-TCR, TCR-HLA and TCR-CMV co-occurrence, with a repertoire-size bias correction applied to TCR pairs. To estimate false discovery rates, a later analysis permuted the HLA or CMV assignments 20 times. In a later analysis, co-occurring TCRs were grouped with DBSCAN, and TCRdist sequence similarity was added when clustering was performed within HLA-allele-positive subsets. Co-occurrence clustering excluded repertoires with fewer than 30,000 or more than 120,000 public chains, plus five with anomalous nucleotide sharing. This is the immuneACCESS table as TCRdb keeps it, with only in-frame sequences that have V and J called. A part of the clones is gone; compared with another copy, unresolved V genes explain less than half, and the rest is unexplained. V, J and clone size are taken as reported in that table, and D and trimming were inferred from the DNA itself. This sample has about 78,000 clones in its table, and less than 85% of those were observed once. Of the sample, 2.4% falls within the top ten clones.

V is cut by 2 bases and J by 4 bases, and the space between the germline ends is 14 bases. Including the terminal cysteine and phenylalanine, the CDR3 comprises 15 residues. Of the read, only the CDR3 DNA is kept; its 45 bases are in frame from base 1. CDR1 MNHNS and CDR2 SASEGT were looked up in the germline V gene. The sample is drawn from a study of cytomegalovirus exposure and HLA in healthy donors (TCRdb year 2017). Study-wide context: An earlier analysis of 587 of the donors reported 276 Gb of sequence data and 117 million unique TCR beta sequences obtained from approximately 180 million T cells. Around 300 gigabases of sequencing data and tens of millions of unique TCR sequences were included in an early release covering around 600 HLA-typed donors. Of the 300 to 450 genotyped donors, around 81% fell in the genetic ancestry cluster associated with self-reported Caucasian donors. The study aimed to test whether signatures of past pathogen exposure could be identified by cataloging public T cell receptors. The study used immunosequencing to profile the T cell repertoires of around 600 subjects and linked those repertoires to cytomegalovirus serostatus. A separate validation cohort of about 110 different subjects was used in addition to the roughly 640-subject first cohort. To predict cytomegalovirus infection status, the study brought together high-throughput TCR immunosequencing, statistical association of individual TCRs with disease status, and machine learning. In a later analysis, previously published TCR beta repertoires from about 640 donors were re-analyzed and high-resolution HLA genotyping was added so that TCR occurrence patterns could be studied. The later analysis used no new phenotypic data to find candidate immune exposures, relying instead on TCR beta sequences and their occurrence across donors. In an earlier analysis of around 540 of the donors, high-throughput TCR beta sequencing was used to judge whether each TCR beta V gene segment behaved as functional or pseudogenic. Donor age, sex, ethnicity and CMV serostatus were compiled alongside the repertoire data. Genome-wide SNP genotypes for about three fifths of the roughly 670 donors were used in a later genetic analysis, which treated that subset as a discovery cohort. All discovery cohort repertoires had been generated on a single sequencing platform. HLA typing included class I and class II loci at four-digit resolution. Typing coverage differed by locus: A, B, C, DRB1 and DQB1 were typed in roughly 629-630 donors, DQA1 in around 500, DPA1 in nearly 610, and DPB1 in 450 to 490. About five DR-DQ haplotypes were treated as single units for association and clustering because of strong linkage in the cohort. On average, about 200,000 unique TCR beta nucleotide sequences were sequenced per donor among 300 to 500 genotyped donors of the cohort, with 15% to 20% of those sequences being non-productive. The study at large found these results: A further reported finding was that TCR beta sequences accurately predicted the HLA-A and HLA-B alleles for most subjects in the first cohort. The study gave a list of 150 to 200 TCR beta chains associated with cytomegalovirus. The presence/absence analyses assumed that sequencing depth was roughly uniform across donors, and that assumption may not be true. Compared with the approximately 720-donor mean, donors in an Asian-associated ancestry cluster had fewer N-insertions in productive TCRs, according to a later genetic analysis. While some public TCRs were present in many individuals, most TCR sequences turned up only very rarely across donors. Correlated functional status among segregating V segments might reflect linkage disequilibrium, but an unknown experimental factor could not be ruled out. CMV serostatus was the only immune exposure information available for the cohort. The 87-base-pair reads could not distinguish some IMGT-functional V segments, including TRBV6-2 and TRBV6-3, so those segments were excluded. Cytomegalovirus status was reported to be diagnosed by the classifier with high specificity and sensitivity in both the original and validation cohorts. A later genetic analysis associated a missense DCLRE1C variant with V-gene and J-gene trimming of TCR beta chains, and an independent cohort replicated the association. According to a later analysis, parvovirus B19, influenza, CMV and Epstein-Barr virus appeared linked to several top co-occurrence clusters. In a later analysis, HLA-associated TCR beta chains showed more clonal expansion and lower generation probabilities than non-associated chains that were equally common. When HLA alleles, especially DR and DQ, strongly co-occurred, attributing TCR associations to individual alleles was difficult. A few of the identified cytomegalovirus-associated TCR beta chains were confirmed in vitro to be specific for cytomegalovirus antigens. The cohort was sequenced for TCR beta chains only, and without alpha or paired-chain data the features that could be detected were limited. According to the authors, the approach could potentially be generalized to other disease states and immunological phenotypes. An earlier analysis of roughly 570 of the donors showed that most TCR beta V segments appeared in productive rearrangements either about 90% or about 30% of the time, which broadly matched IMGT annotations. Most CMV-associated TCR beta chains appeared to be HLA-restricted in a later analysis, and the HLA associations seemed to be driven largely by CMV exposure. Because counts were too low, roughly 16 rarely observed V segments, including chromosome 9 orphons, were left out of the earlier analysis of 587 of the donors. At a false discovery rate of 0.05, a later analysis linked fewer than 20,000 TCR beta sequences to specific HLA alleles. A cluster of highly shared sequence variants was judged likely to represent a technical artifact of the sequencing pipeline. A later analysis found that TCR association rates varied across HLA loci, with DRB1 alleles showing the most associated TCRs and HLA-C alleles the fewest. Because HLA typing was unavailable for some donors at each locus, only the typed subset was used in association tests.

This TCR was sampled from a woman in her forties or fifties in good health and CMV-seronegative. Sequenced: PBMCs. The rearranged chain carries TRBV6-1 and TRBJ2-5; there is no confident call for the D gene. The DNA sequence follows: TGTGCCAGCAGTGAACTTGGTAGAAATATAGAGACCCAGTACTTC. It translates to CASSELGRNIETQYF.